This T cell receptor (beta chain) originates from a study of blood T cell repertoires in COVID-19. CDR1 is MDHEN and CDR2 is SYDVKM in the germline V gene. The CDR3 extends over 12 amino acids. V dropped 6 bases and J dropped 5 bases, with 10 bases sitting between them. Source study methods: Estimates of nucleated cell counts were drawn from the amplification of reference gene primers. Assay used: immunoSEQ multiplex PCR; TCRdb lists only in-frame clones, some missing. D and trimming were read from the DNA, whereas the V and J calls and clone size are those reported in that table. The data show some 220,000 clones, 80% to 85% seen once.

The sample was peripheral blood. The sequence was obtained from a woman aged 30 to 39 who had recovered from COVID-19. This sequence joins TRBV28 and TRBJ2-5; a possible D gene is TRBD1 (5 bases). Written as DNA, the CDR3 is TGTGCCAGCAGGACCTCAGGGGAGACCCAGTACTTC. Its protein product is CASRTSGETQYF.